A selection of T cell receptor beta chains follows, all from one sample in a study of T cell responses to AZD1222 COVID-19 vaccine. Sequencing used immunoSEQ multiplex PCR; TCRdb keeps in-frame clones, though not all of them. The data contain approximately 98,000 clones, about 86% of them singletons. Here the sequenced sample was peripheral blood, taken on day 0 of AZD1222 vaccination. These receptors all stem from an adult in good health. CDR3s include the opening cysteine and the closing phenylalanine or tryptophan. The D gene is left open where the match is weak. Only some rows state a clone size, as once, few, many or a class for expanded clones.

d_call,v_call,j_call,clone_size,cdr3_nt,cdr3_aa
-,TRBV19,TRBJ2-1,-,TGTGCCAGTAGTACCTCGGGAGTAGACAATGAGCAGTTCTTC,CASSTSGVDNEQFF
-,TRBV9,TRBJ1-5,-,TGTGCCAGCAGCGTAGGTGCGGATAGCAATCAGCCCCAGCATTTT,CASSVGADSNQPQHF
TRBD2,TRBV2,TRBJ2-3,-,TGTGCCATTCTCCGGGACTACAGCACAGATACGCAGTATTTT,CAILRDYSTDTQYF
-,TRBV6-6,TRBJ1-2,once,TGTGCCAGCAGTTACTCGAGGCTTAACTATGGCTACACCTTC,CASSYSRLNYGYTF
TRBD1,TRBV15,TRBJ1-2,once,TGTGCCACCAGCGGAGACAGGGGGGGCTATGGCTACACCTTC,CATSGDRGGYGYTF
TRBD2,TRBV19,TRBJ2-3,once,TGTGCCAGTAGTATGGGGCTAGCGGGGGCAACGACCACGTATTTT,CASSMGLAGATTTYF
-,TRBV19,TRBJ2-2,-,TGTGCCAGTAGTACGAACACCGGGGAGCTGTTTTTT,CASSTNTGELFF
TRBD1,TRBV7-2,TRBJ2-7,few,TGTGCCAGCAGCTTAGGAGTGGGACAGCAATACGAGCAGTACTTC,CASSLGVGQQYEQYF
-,TRBV7-2,TRBJ2-7,once,TGTGCCAGCAGCTTAACGGACGGCTCCTACGAGCAGTACTTC,CASSLTDGSYEQYF
TRBD1,TRBV7-9,TRBJ1-1,-,TGTGCCAGCAGCCTAGGGACAGCCCAAAACACTGAAGCTTTCTTT,CASSLGTAQNTEAFF
-,TRBV18,TRBJ1-2,-,TGTGCCAGCTCACCAGACAGACTGAACTATGGCTACACCTTC,CASSPDRLNYGYTF
-,TRBV30,TRBJ2-5,-,TGTGCCGGAGGGTCGCGTCCCCAGTACTTC,CAGGSRPQYF
TRBD1,TRBV5-1,TRBJ2-7,-,TGCGCCAGCAGCGAACAGGGGGCCGCCGAGCAGTACTTC,CASSEQGAAEQYF
TRBD1,TRBV7-2,TRBJ1-4,-,TGTGCCAGCAGGGGACAGGGTCATATTAATGAAAAACTGTTTTTT,CASRGQGHINEKLFF
-,TRBV28,TRBJ1-5,-,TGTGCCAGCAGTTTAATTGGGGGCGCGGGCAATCAGCCCCAGCATTTT,CASSLIGGAGNQPQHF
-,TRBV29-1,TRBJ2-5,-,TGCAGCGTTGATCGAGAGACCCAGTACTTC,CSVDRETQYF